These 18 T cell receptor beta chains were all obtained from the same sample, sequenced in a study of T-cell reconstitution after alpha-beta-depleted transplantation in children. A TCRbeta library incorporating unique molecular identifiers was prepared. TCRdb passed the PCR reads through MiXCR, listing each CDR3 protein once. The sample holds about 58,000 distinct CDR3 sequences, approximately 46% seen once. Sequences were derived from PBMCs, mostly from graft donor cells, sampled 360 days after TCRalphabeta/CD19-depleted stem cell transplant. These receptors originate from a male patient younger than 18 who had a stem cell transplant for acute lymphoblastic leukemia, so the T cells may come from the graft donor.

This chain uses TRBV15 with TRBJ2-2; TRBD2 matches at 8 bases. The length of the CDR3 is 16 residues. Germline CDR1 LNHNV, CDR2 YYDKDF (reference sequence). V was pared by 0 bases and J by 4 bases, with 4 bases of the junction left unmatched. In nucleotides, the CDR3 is TGTGCCACCAGCAGAGATCACCTAGCGGGCACCGGGGAGCTGTTTTTT. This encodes CATSRDHLAGTGELFF.

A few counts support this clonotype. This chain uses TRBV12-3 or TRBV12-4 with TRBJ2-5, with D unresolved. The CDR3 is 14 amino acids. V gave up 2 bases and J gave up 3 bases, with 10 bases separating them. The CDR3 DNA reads TGTGCCAGCAGTTTACGTCCCCAAGAAGAGACCCAGTACTTC. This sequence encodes CASSLRPQEETQYF.

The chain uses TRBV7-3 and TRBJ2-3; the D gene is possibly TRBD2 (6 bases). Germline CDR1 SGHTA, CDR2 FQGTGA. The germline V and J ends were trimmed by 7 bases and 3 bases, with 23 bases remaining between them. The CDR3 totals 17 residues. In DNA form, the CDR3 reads TGTGCCAGCACCCCTCGAACTACACCTCGGGGGACAGATACGCAGTATTTT. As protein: CASTPRTTPRGTDTQYF.

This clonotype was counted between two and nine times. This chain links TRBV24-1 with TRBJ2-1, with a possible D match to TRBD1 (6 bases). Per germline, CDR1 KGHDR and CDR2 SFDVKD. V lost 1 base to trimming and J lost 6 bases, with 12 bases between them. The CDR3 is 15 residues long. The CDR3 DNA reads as TGTGCCACCAGTGATTTCAGGGGCGCGGTCAATGAGCAGTTCTTC. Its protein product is CATSDFRGAVNEQFF.

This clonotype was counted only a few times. CDR3 protein: CASSRDETQYF. CDR3 in DNA: TGCGCCAGCAGCCGAGACGAGACCCAGTACTTC. V is TRBV5-1 and J is TRBJ2-5; D is uncertain. The CDR3 is 11 amino acids. Germline loops: CDR1 SGHRS, CDR2 YFSETQ. Deletions cut 4 bases from V and 5 bases from J, with 6 bases between.

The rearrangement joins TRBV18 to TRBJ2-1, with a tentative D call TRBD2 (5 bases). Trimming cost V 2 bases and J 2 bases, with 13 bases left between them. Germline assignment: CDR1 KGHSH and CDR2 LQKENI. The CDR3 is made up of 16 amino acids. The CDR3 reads CASSPKSGRAYNEQFF. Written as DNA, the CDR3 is TGTGCCAGCTCACCAAAAAGCGGACGGGCCTACAATGAGCAGTTCTTC.

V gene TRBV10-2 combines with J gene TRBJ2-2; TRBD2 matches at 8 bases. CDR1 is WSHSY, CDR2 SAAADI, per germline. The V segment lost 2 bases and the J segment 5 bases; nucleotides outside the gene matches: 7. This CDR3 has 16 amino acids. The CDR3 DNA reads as TGCGCCAGCAGTGAGGGCCCAGCGGGAGTTACCGGGGAGCTGTTTTTT. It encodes CASSEGPAGVTGELFF.

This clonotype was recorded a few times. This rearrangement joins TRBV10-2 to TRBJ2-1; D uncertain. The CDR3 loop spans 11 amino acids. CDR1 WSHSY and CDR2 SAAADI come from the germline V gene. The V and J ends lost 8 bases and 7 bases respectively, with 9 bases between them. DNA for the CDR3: TGCGCCAGCCGAATATCTAATGAGCAGTTCTTC. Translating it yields CASRISNEQFF.

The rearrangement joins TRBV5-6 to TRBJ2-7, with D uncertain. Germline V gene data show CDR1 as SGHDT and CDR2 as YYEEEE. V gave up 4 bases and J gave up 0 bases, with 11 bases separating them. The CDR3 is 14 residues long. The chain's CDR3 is CASSATRLSYEQYF. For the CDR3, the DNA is TGTGCCAGCAGCGCTACCAGGCTCTCCTACGAGCAGTACTTC. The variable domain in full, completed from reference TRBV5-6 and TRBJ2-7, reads DAGVTQSPTHLIKTRGQQVTLRCSPKSGHDTVSWYQQALGQGPQFIFQYYEEEERQRGNFPDRFSGHQFPNYSSELNVNALLLGDSALYLCASSATRLSYEQYFGPGTRLTVT.

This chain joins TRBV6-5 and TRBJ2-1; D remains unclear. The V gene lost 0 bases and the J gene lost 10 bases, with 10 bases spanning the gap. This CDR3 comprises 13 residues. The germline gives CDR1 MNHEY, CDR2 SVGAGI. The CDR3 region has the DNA TGTGCCAGCAGTTACTCTGTGGTGCAGGAGCAGTTCTTC. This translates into CASSYSVVQEQFF.

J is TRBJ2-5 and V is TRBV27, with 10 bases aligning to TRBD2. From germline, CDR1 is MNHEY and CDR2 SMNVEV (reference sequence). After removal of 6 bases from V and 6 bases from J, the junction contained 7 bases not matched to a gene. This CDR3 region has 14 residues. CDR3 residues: CASSPSGRGKTQYF. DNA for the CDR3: TGTGCCAGCAGCCCTAGCGGGAGAGGAAAGACCCAGTACTTC.

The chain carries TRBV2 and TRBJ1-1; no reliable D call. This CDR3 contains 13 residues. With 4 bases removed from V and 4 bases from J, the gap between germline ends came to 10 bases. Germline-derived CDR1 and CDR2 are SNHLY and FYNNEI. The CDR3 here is CASSVGQSTEAFF. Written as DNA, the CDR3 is TGTGCCAGCAGTGTGGGCCAGAGCACTGAAGCTTTCTTT.

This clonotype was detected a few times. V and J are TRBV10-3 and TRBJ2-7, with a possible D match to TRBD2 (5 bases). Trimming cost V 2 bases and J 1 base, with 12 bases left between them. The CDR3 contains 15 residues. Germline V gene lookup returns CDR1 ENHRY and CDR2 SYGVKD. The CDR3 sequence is CAISETGVKSYEQYF. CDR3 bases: TGTGCCATCAGTGAGACCGGGGTGAAGTCCTACGAGCAGTACTTC.

The CDR3 spells CAIRRTYQETQYF. The CDR3 DNA follows: TGTGCCATCAGACGGACGTACCAAGAGACCCAGTACTTC. The chain is built from TRBV2 and TRBJ2-5; D call uncertain. CDR1 is SNHLY and CDR2 is FYNNEI in the germline V gene. Trimming left V 10 bases short and J 0 bases short, with 12 bases between. This CDR3 has 13 amino acids.

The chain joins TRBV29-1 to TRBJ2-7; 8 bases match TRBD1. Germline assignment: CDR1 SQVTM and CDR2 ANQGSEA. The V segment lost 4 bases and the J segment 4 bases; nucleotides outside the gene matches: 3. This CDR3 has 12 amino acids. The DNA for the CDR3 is TGCAGCGTTGGGACAGGGCGGTACGAGCAGTACTTC. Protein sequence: CSVGTGRYEQYF.

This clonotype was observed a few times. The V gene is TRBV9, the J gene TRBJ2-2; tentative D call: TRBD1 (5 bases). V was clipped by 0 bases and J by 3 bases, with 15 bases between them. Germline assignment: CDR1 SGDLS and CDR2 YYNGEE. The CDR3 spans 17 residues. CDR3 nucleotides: TGTGCCAGCAGCGTAGGTCCATTGGACACCTACACCGGGGAGCTGTTTTTT. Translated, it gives CASSVGPLDTYTGELFF.

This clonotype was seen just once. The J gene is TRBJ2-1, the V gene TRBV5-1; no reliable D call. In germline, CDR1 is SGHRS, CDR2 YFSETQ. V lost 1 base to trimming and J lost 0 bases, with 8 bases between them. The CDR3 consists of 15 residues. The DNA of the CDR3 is TGCGCCAGCAGCTTGTGGCCTTTCTCCTACAATGAGCAGTTCTTC. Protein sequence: CASSLWPFSYNEQFF.

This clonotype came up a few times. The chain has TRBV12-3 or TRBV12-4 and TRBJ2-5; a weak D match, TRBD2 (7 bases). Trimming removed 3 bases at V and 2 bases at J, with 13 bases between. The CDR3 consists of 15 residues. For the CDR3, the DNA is TGTGCCAGCAGTTTCTGGGGGGGCGGACAAGAGACCCAGTACTTC. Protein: CASSFWGGGQETQYF.